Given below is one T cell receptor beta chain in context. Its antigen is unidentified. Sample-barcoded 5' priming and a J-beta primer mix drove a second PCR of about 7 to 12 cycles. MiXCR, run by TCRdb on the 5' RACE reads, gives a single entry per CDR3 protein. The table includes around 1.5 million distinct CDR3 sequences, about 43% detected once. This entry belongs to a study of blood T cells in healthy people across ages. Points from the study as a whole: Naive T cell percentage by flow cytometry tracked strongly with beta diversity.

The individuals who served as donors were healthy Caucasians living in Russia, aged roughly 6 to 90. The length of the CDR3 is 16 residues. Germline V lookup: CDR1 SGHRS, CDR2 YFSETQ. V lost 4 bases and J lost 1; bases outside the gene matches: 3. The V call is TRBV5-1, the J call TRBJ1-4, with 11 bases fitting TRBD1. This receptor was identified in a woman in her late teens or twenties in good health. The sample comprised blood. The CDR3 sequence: CASSTGTGGTNEKLFF. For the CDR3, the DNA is TGCGCCAGCAGCACGGGGACAGGGGGAACTAATGAAAAACTGTTTTTT.